The sequence of this T cell receptor beta chain was determined in a study of T cells expressing NK-cell markers. Whole-study findings and limits: Uncertainty persisted over the HCMV specificity of expanded NKG2C+ T cell clones. Of the CD8+ T cell pool in over 5 donors, about 1.0-7.0% was accounted for by dominant NKG2C+ clonotypes. Several donors likewise had their CD3+CD56-NKG2C+ fraction led by these clonotypes.

Each CDR3 protein gets one entry in TCRdb, which reprocessed the 5' RACE reads and gives no DNA. Listed are fewer than 200,000 distinct CDR3 sequences; approximately 17% falls within the top ten. Note on this clonotype: The target antigen is unknown.

This CDR3 comprises 16 residues. This receptor was obtained from a woman between 18 and 69 years old in good health. Specimen: blood T cells: a sorted CD56 or NKG2C T cell subset, CD4+ or CD8+ T cells, or bulk PBMC T cells (not recorded which). The chain recombines TRBV12-3 or TRBV12-4 with TRBJ2-3. CDR3: CASSLAGLTSTDTQYF.